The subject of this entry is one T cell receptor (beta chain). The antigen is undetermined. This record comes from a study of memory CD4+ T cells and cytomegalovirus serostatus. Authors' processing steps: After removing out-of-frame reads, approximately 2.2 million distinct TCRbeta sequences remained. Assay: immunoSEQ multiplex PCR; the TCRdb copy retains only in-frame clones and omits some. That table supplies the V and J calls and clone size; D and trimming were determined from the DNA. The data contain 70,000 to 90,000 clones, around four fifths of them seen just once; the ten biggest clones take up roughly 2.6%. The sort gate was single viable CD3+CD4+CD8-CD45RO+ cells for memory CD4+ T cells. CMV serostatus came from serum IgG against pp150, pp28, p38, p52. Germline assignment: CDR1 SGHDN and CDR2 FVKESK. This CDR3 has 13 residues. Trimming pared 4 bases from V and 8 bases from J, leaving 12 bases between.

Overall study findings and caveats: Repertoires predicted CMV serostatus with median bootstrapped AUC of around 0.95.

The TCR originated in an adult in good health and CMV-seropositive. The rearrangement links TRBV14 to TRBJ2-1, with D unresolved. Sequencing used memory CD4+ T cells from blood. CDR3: CASSPRRLDEQFF. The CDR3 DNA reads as TGTGCCAGCAGCCCGCGGAGATTGGATGAGCAGTTCTTC.